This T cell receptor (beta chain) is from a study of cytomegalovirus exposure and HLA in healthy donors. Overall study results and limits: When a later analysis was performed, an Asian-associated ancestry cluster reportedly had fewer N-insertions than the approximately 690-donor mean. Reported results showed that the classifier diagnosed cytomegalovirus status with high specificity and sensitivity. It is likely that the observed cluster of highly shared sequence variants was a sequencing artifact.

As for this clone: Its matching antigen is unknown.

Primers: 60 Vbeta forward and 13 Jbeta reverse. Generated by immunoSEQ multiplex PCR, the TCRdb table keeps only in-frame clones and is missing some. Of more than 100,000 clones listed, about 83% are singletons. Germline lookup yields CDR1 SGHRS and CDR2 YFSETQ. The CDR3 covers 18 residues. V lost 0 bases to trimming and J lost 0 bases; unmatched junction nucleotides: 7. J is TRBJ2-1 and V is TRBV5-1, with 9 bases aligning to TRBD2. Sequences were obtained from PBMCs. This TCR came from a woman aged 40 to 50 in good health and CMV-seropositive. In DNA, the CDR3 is TGCGCCAGCAGCTTGGCTAGGACTAGCGACTACTCCTACAATGAGCAGTTCTTC. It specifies CASSLARTSDYSYNEQFF.